One and the same sample provided the 30 T cell receptor beta chains below, sequenced in a study of blood T cell repertoires in COVID-19. The data were produced by immunoSEQ multiplex PCR, yet TCRdb's version contains in-frame clones alone and is incomplete. The data contain about 480,000 clones, about 88% of them singletons. The sample was peripheral blood. The receptors originated from a man between 18 and 35 years old with COVID-19, enrolled during active disease.

CDR3 nucleotide sequence: TGTGCCAGCAGCCCGACGGGACAGGGGAACACTGAAGCTTTCTTT. The encoded protein is CASSPTGQGNTEAFF. J is TRBJ1-1 and V is TRBV5-4; TRBD1 agrees at 9 bases. The CDR3 covers 15 residues. The trim removed 4 bases at V and 1 base at J, leaving 5 bases unmatched. Germline CDR1 is SGHNT and CDR2 is YYREEE (reference sequence).

The genes are TRBV9 and TRBJ1-2; a possible D gene is TRBD1 (5 bases). Germline V gene data show CDR1 as SGDLS and CDR2 as YYNGEE. V lost 4 bases and J lost 8, with 27 bases in between. The CDR3 is 17 residues long. CDR3 nucleotides: TGTGCCAGCAGCCCTAAACCGAGCGGGGCGCTCCTATTCGGCTACACCTTC. Translating gives CASSPKPSGALLFGYTF.

This clone occurred once. This rearrangement joins TRBV18 to TRBJ2-2, with TRBD1 matching over 9 bases. V dropped 2 bases and J dropped 5; count of bases not matched to a gene: 6. The CDR3 consists of 16 residues. Germline lookup yields CDR1 KGHSH and CDR2 LQKENI. In DNA form, the CDR3 reads TGTGCCAGCTCACCATCTGGACAGGGGACGACCGGGGAGCTGTTTTTT. It specifies CASSPSGQGTTGELFF.

The genes are TRBV11-3 and TRBJ2-7, with a weak D call TRBD2 (5 bases). V lost 5 bases to trimming and J lost 0 bases, with 11 bases between them. The CDR3 sequence is 14 residues long. From germline, CDR1 is SGHNT and CDR2 YENEEA. In nucleotides, the CDR3 is TGTGCCAGCAGCCGAAGCGGCTACTCCTACGAGCAGTACTTC. It yields the protein CASSRSGYSYEQYF.

J is TRBJ2-3 and V is TRBV3-1 (or the pseudogene TRBV3-2), with 7 bases identical to TRBD2. From germline, CDR1 is LGHDT and CDR2 YNNKEL (reference sequence). The V segment lost 4 bases and the J segment 5 bases; nucleotides outside the gene matches: 9. CDR3 length: 15 amino acids. The CDR3 loop is CASSPWAGDIDTQYF. Written as DNA, the CDR3 is TGTGCCAGCAGCCCCTGGGCGGGAGACATAGATACGCAGTATTTT.

The V gene is TRBV18, the J gene TRBJ2-1; 7 nucleotides agree with TRBD2. V was clipped by 8 bases and J by 6 bases; unmatched bases: 13. Germline V CDR1 and CDR2: KGHSH, LQKENI. The CDR3 is 15 amino acids. The CDR3, as DNA: TGTGCCAGCCACCTACGGGGGGAGTCTCTCAATGAGCAGTTCTTC. Protein: CASHLRGESLNEQFF.

V gene TRBV7-2 combines with J gene TRBJ2-1; tentative D call: TRBD1 (5 bases). The CDR3 totals 16 residues. Germline CDR1 and CDR2: SGHTA and FQGNSA. V shed 4 bases and J shed 1 base, with 14 bases lying between them. CDR3 sequence reads: CASSSRALLSYNEQFF. CDR3 nucleotides: TGTGCCAGCAGCTCCAGGGCCCTATTGTCCTACAATGAGCAGTTCTTC.

This chain joins TRBV12-3 or TRBV12-4 and TRBJ2-7, with D maybe TRBD1 (5 bases). This CDR3 has 13 amino acids. V was pared by 7 bases and J by 3 bases, with 13 bases between. The CDR3 region is CASTIDRRYEQYF. CDR3 nucleotide sequence: TGTGCCAGCACTATAGACAGACGCTACGAGCAGTACTTC.

The chain recombines TRBV2 with TRBJ2-7; D is perhaps TRBD1 (6 bases). The CDR3 sequence is 14 residues long. V gave up 8 bases and J gave up 1 base, with 15 bases separating them. Germline V lookup: CDR1 SNHLY, CDR2 FYNNEI. For the CDR3, the DNA is TGTGCCAGCGAGAAGACAGGCCCTTCCTACGAGCAGTACTTC. It yields the protein CASEKTGPSYEQYF.

This sequence joins TRBV29-1 and TRBJ1-1, with TRBD1 as a possible D gene (6 bases). V gave up 7 bases and J gave up 5 bases, with 20 bases separating them. From germline, CDR1 is SQVTM and CDR2 ANQGSEA. The CDR3 consists of 14 residues. The CDR3 DNA reads TGCAGCGGCACCCCCCGGGGGCGGGGGACTGAAGCTTTCTTT. Translation: CSGTPRGRGTEAFF.

The chain combines TRBV27 with TRBJ1-6, with D perhaps matching TRBD1 (5 bases). Germline CDR1 is MNHEY and CDR2 is SMNVEV (reference sequence). This CDR3 has 15 residues. Trimming took 1 base from V and 4 from J, leaving 8 bases between them. CDR3 nucleotides: TGTGCCAGCAGTTTATTGACAGCTTATAATTCACCCCTCCACTTT. This gives the protein CASSLLTAYNSPLHF.

The chain uses TRBV5-1 and TRBJ2-1, with 12 bases aligning to TRBD2. Germline lookup yields CDR1 SGHRS and CDR2 YFSETQ. The CDR3 has 15 amino acids. With V trimmed by 3 bases and J by 7 bases, 5 bases remained unmatched. In DNA, the CDR3 is TGCGCCAGCAGCTCGCTAGCGGGGGGGTCGAATGAGCAGTTCTTC. This gives the protein CASSSLAGGSNEQFF.

This rearrangement joins TRBV27 to TRBJ1-2; D remains unclear. Germline lookup yields CDR1 MNHEY and CDR2 SMNVEV (reference sequence). Between the trimmed V and J ends, which lost 5 bases and 1 base, there was a span of 17 bases. The CDR3 is 16 amino acids. CDR3 amino acids: CASSPYIPTGNYGYTF. CDR3 nucleotides: TGTGCCAGCAGTCCATACATACCGACGGGTAACTATGGCTACACCTTC.

The chain combines TRBV29-1 with TRBJ2-7, with a possible D match to TRBD2 (6 bases). Germline V gives CDR1 SQVTM, CDR2 ANQGSEA. This CDR3 spans 16 amino acids. The germline V and J ends were trimmed by 5 bases and 2 bases, with 22 bases remaining between them. The CDR3 region has the DNA TGCAGCGTTCGGGGGTACGAGGCGGGACGGACCTACGAGCAGTACTTC. It specifies CSVRGYEAGRTYEQYF.

The chain combines TRBV18 with TRBJ2-6; tentative D call: TRBD1 (6 bases). This CDR3 spans 16 amino acids. Germline-derived CDR1 and CDR2 are KGHSH and LQKENI. With 3 bases removed from V and 3 bases from J, the gap between germline ends came to 12 bases. The CDR3 loop is CASSPPGVGGANVLTF. CDR3 bases: TGTGCCAGCTCACCGCCAGGGGTTGGTGGGGCCAACGTCCTGACTTTC.

This CDR3 reads CASSPRASAGDEQFF. CDR3 nucleotides: TGCGCCAGCAGCCCCCGGGCCTCGGCGGGCGATGAGCAGTTCTTC. The rearrangement links TRBV5-1 to TRBJ2-1; a possible D gene is TRBD2 (5 bases). CDR1 SGHRS and CDR2 YFSETQ come from the germline V gene. The CDR3 totals 15 residues. V dropped 4 bases and J dropped 8 bases, with 19 bases sitting between them. The full variable domain, completed using reference TRBV5-1 and TRBJ2-1, is KAGVTQTPRYLIKTRGQQVTLSCSPISGHRSVSWYQQTPGQGLQFLFEYFSETQRNKGNFPGRFSGRQFSNSRSEMNVSTLELGDSALYLCASSPRASAGDEQFFGPGTRLTVL.

The gene calls are TRBV29-1 and TRBJ2-1, with 9 bases identical to TRBD2. Germline values: CDR1 SQVTM, CDR2 ANQGSEA. J was trimmed by 2 bases and V by 7 bases; bases with no gene match: 12. The CDR3 totals 16 residues. CDR3: CSGSGGREGPYNEQFF. CDR3 in DNA: TGCAGCGGGAGTGGAGGGCGGGAGGGCCCCTACAATGAGCAGTTCTTC.

This clone was seen once. The chain couples TRBV3-1 (or the pseudogene TRBV3-2) to TRBJ2-2; 8 nucleotides align to TRBD2. There are 15 residues in the CDR3. J lost 7 bases, V lost 3 bases, and 7 bases had no gene match. Germline CDR1 is LGHDT and CDR2 is YNNKEL (reference sequence). As DNA, the CDR3 is TGTGCCAGCAGCCACAGCGGGAGTTGGGTCGGGGAGCTGTTTTTT. It specifies CASSHSGSWVGELFF.

Points on this clone: The same CDR3 also results from other DNA sequences found in this sample. The V and J genes are TRBV20-1 and TRBJ2-3, with TRBD2 identical over 9 bases. The CDR3 spans 14 residues. Germline CDR1 DFQATT, CDR2 SNEGSKA (reference sequence). J lost 2 bases, V lost 3 bases, and 3 bases had no gene match. The CDR3 here is CSASLAGHTDTQYF. CDR3 in DNA: TGCAGTGCTAGTCTAGCGGGACACACAGATACGCAGTATTTT.

V and J are TRBV11-2 and TRBJ2-5, with 8 bases identical to TRBD2. The length of the CDR3 is 16 residues. The germline gives CDR1 SGHAT, CDR2 FQNNGV. V gave up 7 bases and J gave up 2 bases; unmatched junction bases: 12. In nucleotides, the CDR3 is TGTGCCAGCACCCTGGACCCTACTAGCGGACAAGAGACCCAGTACTTC. Its translation: CASTLDPTSGQETQYF.

V gene TRBV15 combines with J gene TRBJ2-1; TRBD2 aligns across 9 bases. Trimming at V came to 3 bases and at J to 2 bases, leaving 2 bases not matched to a gene. This CDR3 spans 15 amino acids. Per germline, CDR1 LNHNV and CDR2 YYDKDF (reference sequence). The CDR3 nucleotides are TGTGCCACCAGCAGCAGACTAGCGGCCTACAATGAGCAGTTCTTC. Translated, it gives CATSSRLAAYNEQFF. The variable domain in full, completed from reference TRBV15 and TRBJ2-1, reads DAMVIQNPRYQVTQFGKPVTLSCSQTLNHNVMYWYQQKSSQAPKLLFHYYDKDFNNEADTPDNFQSRRPNTSFCFLDIRSPGLGDTAMYLCATSSRLAAYNEQFFGPGTRLTVL.

This clone was counted only a few times. This sequence joins TRBV7-8 and TRBJ2-5; 9 nucleotides align to TRBD1. Germline-derived CDR1 and CDR2 are SGHVS and FQNEAQ. Trimming removed 8 bases from V and 5 bases from J; junction bases left unmatched: 6. The CDR3 loop spans 13 amino acids. CDR3 amino acids: CASDSDRGETQYF. The CDR3 nucleotides are TGTGCCAGCGACTCAGACAGGGGGGAGACCCAGTACTTC.

V usage is TRBV6-6 and J usage is TRBJ2-2, with D unresolved. Germline V gene sequence: CDR1 MNHNY, CDR2 SVGAGI (reference sequence). V lost 1 base and J 6 bases, leaving 12 bases between the germline ends. CDR3 length equals 15 residues. The CDR3 sequence is CASSYYSRYSGELFF. The CDR3 nucleotides are TGTGCCAGCAGTTACTACTCTCGGTATTCCGGGGAGCTGTTTTTT.

The rearrangement links TRBV7-2 to TRBJ2-1; 9 bases map to TRBD2. Trimming at V came to 0 bases and at J to 9 bases, leaving 6 bases not matched to a gene. The CDR3 has 15 residues. The germline gives CDR1 SGHTA, CDR2 FQGNSA. In nucleotides, the CDR3 is TGTGCCAGCAGCTTAGCCCTAGCGGGGCGAAGTGAGCAGTTCTTC. The encoded protein is CASSLALAGRSEQFF.

The chain carries TRBV2 and TRBJ1-5, with 10 bases fitting TRBD1. The CDR3 loop spans 14 amino acids. CDR1 and CDR2 (germline): SNHLY, FYNNEI. With 5 bases clipped from V and 7 bases from J, the junction kept 5 bases outside the gene matches. The CDR3 DNA follows: TGTGCCAGCAGTCGACAGGGGGCGGAACAGCCCCAGCATTTT. This sequence encodes CASSRQGAEQPQHF.

The chain is built from TRBV11-3 and TRBJ2-7; TRBD2 aligns across 7 bases. The V segment lost 4 bases and the J segment 2 bases; nucleotides outside the gene matches: 8. This CDR3 region has 15 residues. Germline CDR1 SGHNT, CDR2 YENEEA. CDR3 region: CASSSSGLRAYEQYF. DNA for the CDR3: TGTGCCAGCAGCTCTAGCGGCCTTAGGGCCTACGAGCAGTACTTC.

V is TRBV3-1 (or the pseudogene TRBV3-2) and J is TRBJ2-7; 9 nucleotides align to TRBD1. J lost 4 bases, V lost 0 bases, and 16 bases had no gene match. Germline V gene lookup returns CDR1 LGHDT and CDR2 YNNKEL (reference sequence). The CDR3 extends over 19 amino acids. The CDR3 protein is CASSQDRRGQGLGKYEQYF. For the CDR3, the DNA is TGTGCCAGCAGCCAAGATCGTAGGGGACAGGGTTTGGGTAAATACGAGCAGTACTTC.

J is TRBJ2-3 and V is TRBV11-2, with TRBD2 identical over 11 bases. The CDR3 loop spans 17 amino acids. CDR1 SGHAT and CDR2 FQNNGV come from the germline V gene. The ends lost 0 bases at V and 3 bases at J; junction bases unmatched: 5. CDR3 DNA sequence: TGTGCCAGCAGCTTAGACCAGGGACTAGCGGCTACAGATACGCAGTATTTT. This sequence encodes CASSLDQGLAATDTQYF.

The genes are TRBV3-1 (or the pseudogene TRBV3-2) and TRBJ2-7; 8 nucleotides line up with TRBD2. The CDR3 covers 15 residues. Trimming at V came to 1 base and at J to 2 bases, leaving 4 bases not matched to a gene. Germline CDR1 is LGHDT and CDR2 is YNNKEL (reference sequence). The CDR3 is CASSQGGSGAYEQYF. The DNA for the CDR3 is TGTGCCAGCAGCCAAGGGGGTAGCGGGGCCTACGAGCAGTACTTC.

This chain connects TRBV12-3 or TRBV12-4 to TRBJ1-1; a possible D gene is TRBD1 (6 bases). The CDR3 sequence is 13 residues long. Trimming took off 11 bases at V and 4 bases at J, with 17 bases between the two ends. The CDR3 here is CAGRYRAGTEAFF. The CDR3 DNA is TGTGCCGGGCGCTACAGGGCGGGCACTGAAGCTTTCTTT.